Below, 21 T cell receptor beta chains from the same sample are listed, as sequenced in a study of CD8+CD57+ T cells in acquired aplastic anemia. For sequencing, patients were chosen who had shown expansion of CD8+CD57+ cells by flow cytometry. Profiles of TCR beta VDJ and CDR3 were generated from a genomic DNA template. TCRdb re-derived calls from the reads in MiXCR, one entry per CDR3 protein. The repertoire consists of under 350,000 distinct CDR3 sequences, with under 65% occurring once and the leading ten covering roughly 1.2%. The material sequenced was sorted CD4+, CD8+, or CD8+CD57+ T cells (not recorded which) from PBMCs. These receptor sequences come from a human donor with aplastic anemia.

This clonotype appeared many times. The chain recombines TRBV3-1 with TRBJ2-7; the D gene is possibly TRBD1 (6 bases). The CDR3 has 14 residues. Germline CDR1 and CDR2: LGHDT and YNNKEL (reference sequence). V dropped 0 bases and J dropped 6 bases, with 12 bases sitting between them. The CDR3 is CASSQDWGPGEQYF. The CDR3 DNA reads TGTGCCAGCAGCCAAGATTGGGGGCCGGGCGAGCAGTACTTC.

V usage is TRBV10-3 and J usage is TRBJ2-1; the match to TRBD1 covers 9 bases. The V gene's germline CDR1 is ENHRY and CDR2 SYGVKD. V shed 6 bases, J shed 7 bases, and the junction held 7 bases outside the gene matches. The CDR3 has 14 amino acids. Here the CDR3 reads CAIRRQGEYNEQFF. The CDR3 DNA is TGTGCCATCAGGAGACAGGGGGAATATAATGAGCAGTTCTTC.

The chain employs TRBV20-1 and TRBJ2-5; 10 bases are a match to TRBD2. CDR1 DFQATT and CDR2 SNEGSKA come from the germline V gene (reference sequence). The CDR3 contains 13 residues. The V gene end was trimmed by 5 bases and the J gene end by 5 bases; junction bases not matched to a gene: 5. CDR3 sequence (DNA): TGCAGTGCTCGAAGCGGGGGGGCGGAGACCCAGTACTTC. It specifies CSARSGGAETQYF.

J is TRBJ1-2 and V is TRBV20-1; D is possibly TRBD1 (5 bases). CDR1 DFQATT and CDR2 SNEGSKA come from the germline V gene (reference sequence). Trimming took off 1 base at V and 1 base at J, with 7 bases between the two ends. The CDR3 extends over 13 amino acids. CDR3 in amino acids: CSARVGGNYGYTF. In DNA form, the CDR3 reads TGCAGTGCTAGAGTGGGGGGTAACTATGGCTACACCTTC.

This chain uses TRBV6-2 or TRBV6-3 with TRBJ1-5; D gene ambiguous. Germline CDR1 MNHEY, CDR2 SVGEGT. The CDR3 covers 15 residues. Trimming removed 2 bases at V and 2 bases at J, with 10 bases between. The chain's CDR3 is CASSYGSIGNQPQHF. The CDR3 DNA follows: TGTGCCAGCAGTTACGGTTCCATCGGCAATCAGCCCCAGCATTTT.

This clonotype has at least ten counts. The J gene is TRBJ1-6, the V gene TRBV5-1; tentative D call: TRBD1 (6 bases). CDR3 length: 15 residues. CDR1 is SGHRS and CDR2 is YFSETQ in the germline V gene. The V and J ends lost 4 bases and 7 bases respectively, with 15 bases between them. CDR3 in DNA: TGCGCCAGCAGCCTATCTGGACAGACGAATTCACCCCTCCACTTT. Protein sequence: CASSLSGQTNSPLHF.

The table lists this clonotype with many counts. The rearrangement joins TRBV6-1 to TRBJ1-4; D remains unclear. Deletions cut 0 bases from V and 4 bases from J, with 12 bases between. The CDR3 runs to 16 residues. From germline, CDR1 is MNHNS and CDR2 SASEGT. CDR3 coding DNA: TGTGCCAGCAGTGAAGCGCAAGTGGGTCTTAATGAAAAACTGTTTTTT. Its translation: CASSEAQVGLNEKLFF.

This clonotype was seen at least ten times. V is TRBV5-1 and J is TRBJ1-5, with D uncertain. V shed 4 bases and J shed 3 bases, with 14 bases lying between them. Germline CDR1 SGHRS, CDR2 YFSETQ. The CDR3 covers 15 residues. CDR3 residues: CASSQDANSNQPQHF. CDR3 DNA: TGCGCCAGCAGCCAGGATGCCAATTCCAATCAGCCCCAGCATTTT. Supplemented by reference TRBV5-1 and TRBJ1-5, the full variable domain reads KAGVTQTPRYLIKTRGQQVTLSCSPISGHRSVSWYQQTPGQGLQFLFEYFSETQRNKGNFPGRFSGRQFSNSRSEMNVSTLELGDSALYLCASSQDANSNQPQHFGDGTRLSIL.

The CDR3 DNA is TGTGCCAGCAGCCCAACCATGAACACTGAAGCTTTCTTT. Protein sequence: CASSPTMNTEAFF. The chain is built from TRBV9 and TRBJ1-1; D is ambiguous. V dropped 4 bases and J dropped 0 bases, with 7 bases sitting between them. The length of the CDR3 is 13 residues. Germline assignment: CDR1 SGDLS and CDR2 YYNGEE.

The chain links TRBV2 to TRBJ1-6, with D uncertain. The CDR3 length is 16 residues. The germline CDR1 and CDR2 sequences are SNHLY and FYNNEI. V was cut by 3 bases and J by 10 bases, with 19 bases left in between. CDR3 protein: CASSELGAFKDSPLHF. In nucleotides, the CDR3 is TGTGCCAGCAGTGAGCTTGGCGCATTTAAGGACTCACCCCTCCACTTT.

The J gene is TRBJ2-2, the V gene TRBV2; D call uncertain. The V end lost 7 bases, the J end lost 7 bases, and 13 bases lay between the germline ends. The CDR3 sequence is 13 residues long. The germline gives CDR1 SNHLY, CDR2 FYNNEI. CDR3 DNA sequence: TGTGCCAGCACCCGAGAGAGGAACGGGGAGCTGTTTTTT. Protein product: CASTRERNGELFF.

CDR3 sequence reads: CASSDQGTVPYGYTF. The DNA of the CDR3 is TGTGCCAGCAGTGACCAGGGAACCGTACCCTATGGCTACACCTTC. The chain is built from TRBV6-5 and TRBJ1-2, with D maybe TRBD1 (5 bases). This CDR3 comprises 15 residues. The V gene lost 5 bases and the J gene lost 4 bases, with 17 bases spanning the gap. CDR1 is MNHEY, CDR2 SVGAGI, per germline.

This clonotype has ten or more counts. The chain is built from TRBV7-8 and TRBJ1-1, with 9 bases aligning to TRBD1. The germline CDR1 and CDR2 sequences are SGHVS and FQNEAQ. J gave up 6 bases and V 5 bases, and 10 bases lay outside the gene matches. The CDR3 length is 15 residues. CDR3 in DNA: TGTGCCAGCAGCGCCAGGCGCGGACAGGGGTCTGAAGCTTTCTTT. It encodes CASSARRGQGSEAFF.

The sample holds many counts of this clonotype. CDR3 amino acids: CASSRGQGALEQFF. CDR3 sequence (DNA): TGTGCCAGTTCTAGGGGACAGGGGGCGCTTGAGCAGTTCTTC. The V and J genes are TRBV6-1 and TRBJ2-1, with 12 bases identical to TRBD1. Germline CDR1 is MNHNS and CDR2 is SASEGT. The CDR3 is 14 residues long. Trimming cost V 9 bases and J 9 bases; bases outside gene matches: 9.

The chain is built from TRBV18 and TRBJ1-3, with TRBD1 matching 9 bases. The CDR3 runs 18 residues. Per germline, CDR1 KGHSH and CDR2 LQKENI. The junction had 12 bases not matched to a gene; V was cut back by 6 bases and J by 0 bases. CDR3 bases: TGTGCCAGCTCCTTCGCCCCGTTGACAGGGGGCTCTGGAAACACCATATATTTT. Translated: CASSFAPLTGGSGNTIYF.

The rearrangement links TRBV24-1 to TRBJ1-5; 8 bases fit TRBD1. Germline trimming cut 4 bases from V and 3 bases from J; bases unmatched to any gene: 4. Germline V gives CDR1 KGHDR, CDR2 SFDVKD. CDR3 length: 15 amino acids. DNA of the CDR3: TGTGCCACCAGTGAAGGACAGGGACTCAATCAGCCCCAGCATTTT. This encodes CATSEGQGLNQPQHF.

The chain has TRBV24-1 and TRBJ1-2; D uncertain. V lost 5 bases, J lost 7 bases, and 16 bases lay in between. The CDR3 runs to 14 residues. The germline CDR1 and CDR2 sequences are KGHDR and SFDVKD. In DNA, the CDR3 is TGTGCCACCAGTGTTAGCAGAAGGGTGGGTGGCTACACCTTC. It is translated as CATSVSRRVGGYTF.

The gene calls are TRBV2 and TRBJ1-6; a weak D match, TRBD1 (5 bases). V was shortened by 3 bases and J by 9 bases, with 12 bases between the two germline ends. The CDR3 is 14 amino acids. CDR1 is SNHLY, CDR2 FYNNEI, per germline. This CDR3 is CASSEGRDVSPLHF. CDR3 nucleotides: TGTGCCAGCAGTGAGGGAAGGGACGTTTCACCCCTCCACTTT.

V gene TRBV2 combines with J gene TRBJ2-5, with 14 positions matching TRBD2. TRBJ2-7 explains the end of the DNA better; the J call may be wrong. Germline V gene lookup returns CDR1 SNHLY and CDR2 FYNNEI. The CDR3 spans 15 residues. DNA for the CDR3: TGTGCCAGCAGTGAAGGACTAGCGGGAGGGGGCGAGCAGTACTTC. Translating it yields CASSEGLAGGGEQYF.

This clonotype has just a few counts. The rearrangement uses TRBV10-3 and TRBJ1-1; 9 bases match TRBD1. The CDR3 sequence is 16 residues long. With V trimmed by 3 bases and J by 2 bases, 7 bases remained unmatched. Germline V gene data show CDR1 as ENHRY and CDR2 as SYGVKD. CDR3 nucleotides: TGTGCCATCAGTGATCCGGGACAGGGAGGAAACACTGAAGCTTTCTTT. It yields the protein CAISDPGQGGNTEAFF.

The rearrangement joins TRBV7-6 to TRBJ2-7, with D perhaps being TRBD1 or TRBD2 (6 bases each). Germline V CDR1 and CDR2: SGHVS, FNYEAQ. With 2 bases removed from V and 3 bases from J, the gap between germline ends came to 14 bases. This CDR3 is 15 amino acids long. The CDR3 DNA reads TGTGCCAGCAGCTTATTCGAGGGGGGCATCTACGAGCAGTACTTC. Amino acid sequence: CASSLFEGGIYEQYF.